The clone carrying this T cell receptor (beta chain) was counted ten times or more. TCR beta CDR3 sequences were amplified from RNA transcripts. Carried out on the TCR CDR3, a first-round RT-PCR used the HTBI primer set. One entry per CDR3 protein results from TCRdb running MiXCR on the multiplex PCR reads. Seen here are roughly 260,000 distinct CDR3 sequences, roughly 15% observed once, and the top ten hold 10% to 15%. This sample stems from a study of T cells in Graves' hyperthyroidism and ophthalmopathy. CDR3 length: 13 amino acids. V shed 7 bases and J shed 3 bases, with 12 bases lying between them. Germline V gene data show CDR1 as LNHDA and CDR2 as SQIVND (reference sequence).

This chain links TRBV19 with TRBJ1-1, with D perhaps TRBD1 (5 bases). The sequenced material came from blood. This clonotype was sampled from a woman in her thirties or forties with Graves' hyperthyroidism that later progressed to Graves' ophthalmopathy. The CDR3 loop is CASTGPLYTEAFF. The CDR3 bases are TGTGCCAGTACGGGACCCTTGTACACTGAAGCTTTCTTT.